Below are 2 T cell receptor beta chains sequenced from a single sample in a study of shared clonotypes between healthy human individuals. The data were produced by immunoSEQ multiplex PCR, yet TCRdb's version contains in-frame clones alone and is incomplete. The sample holds more than 2 million clones, about 95% seen once. The sample consisted of naive CD4+ T cells sorted from blood. Described subset: CD45RA+ positively selected. Source of these receptors: a man in his late teens or twenties in good health.

As for this clone: Other DNA sequences within the sample encode an identical CDR3. CDR3 in amino acids: CATSRDSGPYEQYF. CDR3 coding DNA: TGTGCCACCAGCAGAGATAGCGGACCCTACGAGCAGTACTTC. The V and J genes are TRBV15 and TRBJ2-7; tentatively, D is TRBD2 (6 bases). Germline values: CDR1 LNHNV, CDR2 YYDKDF (reference sequence). With 0 bases removed from V and 2 bases from J, the gap between germline ends came to 8 bases. This CDR3 has 14 residues. The full variable domain, its missing parts supplied by reference TRBV15 and TRBJ2-7, is DAMVIQNPRYQVTQFGKPVTLSCSQTLNHNVMYWYQQKSSQAPKLLFHYYDKDFNNEADTPDNFQSRRPNTSFCFLDIRSPGLGDTAMYLCATSRDSGPYEQYFGPGTRLTVT.

The gene calls are TRBV9 and TRBJ1-6, with 7 nucleotides matching TRBD1. The CDR3 consists of 15 residues. The V gene end was trimmed by 5 bases and the J gene end by 5 bases; junction bases not matched to a gene: 7. Germline values: CDR1 SGDLS, CDR2 YYNGEE. CDR3 coding DNA: TGTGCCAGCAGAAAAGGACAGGCTAATAATTCACCCCTCCACTTT. Translation: CASRKGQANNSPLHF.